Below are 20 T cell receptor beta chains sequenced from a single sample in a study of control samples from healthy donors and cancer patients. This table comes from immunoSEQ multiplex PCR, and its TCRdb copy is limited to in-frame clones, with some not included. Of fewer than 200,000 clones listed, just over 90% were seen once; the top ten hold approximately 4%. Sequencing input: blood. The receptors derive from an older woman in good health.

This CDR3 is CASSLGGIENGGELFF. In DNA form, the CDR3 reads TGCGCCAGCAGCTTGGGGGGTATAGAAAACGGCGGGGAGCTGTTTTTT. The chain couples TRBV5-1 to TRBJ2-2, with unresolved D. Trimming took off 0 bases at V and 7 bases at J, with 16 bases between the two ends. Germline V gene data show CDR1 as SGHRS and CDR2 as YFSETQ. The CDR3 extends over 16 amino acids.

The gene calls are TRBV2 and TRBJ1-3; TRBD1 matches at 8 bases. The CDR3 length is 18 residues. V was clipped by 4 bases and J by 3 bases; unmatched bases: 14. The germline V gene encodes CDR1 SNHLY and CDR2 FYNNEI. In DNA, the CDR3 is TGTGCCAGCAGTGGCTCTAGGGCCCAGGGGGCGTATGGAAACACCATATATTTT. The encoded protein is CASSGSRAQGAYGNTIYF.

Notes on this clone: Other DNA sequences in the sample encode the same CDR3. V and J are TRBV12-3 or TRBV12-4 and TRBJ2-1; maybe TRBD2 (6 bases). V lost 6 bases and J 6 bases, leaving 9 bases between the germline ends. The CDR3 sequence is 12 residues long. This CDR3 reads CASSPTSNEQFF. As DNA, the CDR3 is TGTGCCAGCAGCCCGACTAGCAATGAGCAGTTCTTC.

This clone was counted once. The chain carries TRBV19 and TRBJ1-3; D perhaps matches TRBD1 (5 bases). The germline V gene has CDR1 LNHDA and CDR2 SQIVND (reference sequence). The V end lost 5 bases, the J end lost 3 bases, and 11 bases lay between the germline ends. The CDR3 length is 14 residues. CDR3 loop: CASSPQGNGNTIYF. The CDR3 region has the DNA TGTGCCAGTAGTCCCCAGGGTAATGGAAACACCATATATTTT.

The chain uses TRBV24-1 and TRBJ2-7; D may be TRBD2 (6 bases). Germline assignment: CDR1 KGHDR and CDR2 SFDVKD. Trimming took 3 bases from V and 2 from J, leaving 31 bases between them. The CDR3 contains 21 residues. The CDR3 region is CATSDISPGLRDSLTTYEQYF. The DNA of the CDR3 is TGTGCCACCAGTGATATAAGTCCGGGACTCAGGGACTCGCTGACTACCTACGAGCAGTACTTC.

This clone occurred once. The gene calls are TRBV5-1 and TRBJ1-1; no firm D call. CDR3 size: 13 residues. Trimming shortened V by 2 bases and J by 3 bases, and 8 bases separated the two germline ends. Per germline, CDR1 SGHRS and CDR2 YFSETQ. DNA for the CDR3: TGCGCCAGCAGCTTCTCGGGTGACACTGAAGCTTTCTTT. This translates into CASSFSGDTEAFF.

The CDR3 nucleotides read TGCGCCAGCAGCTTAGACAGAAATTCACCCCTCCACTTT. It yields the protein CASSLDRNSPLHF. The V and J genes are TRBV5-1 and TRBJ1-6; D is perhaps TRBD1 (5 bases). CDR1 is SGHRS and CDR2 is YFSETQ in the germline V gene. The CDR3 contains 13 residues. V was cut by 2 bases and J by 7 bases, with 7 bases left in between.

The chain is built from TRBV24-1 and TRBJ1-2; D may be TRBD1 (6 bases). Per the germline V gene, CDR1 is KGHDR and CDR2 is SFDVKD. CDR3 size: 14 residues. Trimming removed 2 bases at V and 6 bases at J, with 12 bases between. The CDR3 loop reads CATSDWGPEDGYTF. Written as DNA, the CDR3 is TGTGCCACCAGTGATTGGGGGCCAGAGGATGGCTACACCTTC.

This clone was found a few times. This rearrangement joins TRBV9 to TRBJ1-1, with D perhaps matching TRBD1 (5 bases). The V end lost 0 bases, the J end lost 1 base, and 22 bases lay between the germline ends. The CDR3 is 19 amino acids. Germline V gene lookup returns CDR1 SGDLS and CDR2 YYNGEE. CDR3 loop: CASSVDLGSGAPGNTEAFF. CDR3 coding DNA: TGTGCCAGCAGCGTAGATCTAGGGTCCGGGGCACCTGGGAACACTGAAGCTTTCTTT.

This clone was detected only once. The V gene is TRBV27, the J gene TRBJ2-7; no clear D gene. CDR1 is MNHEY and CDR2 is SMNVEV in the germline V gene (reference sequence). The length of the CDR3 is 14 residues. The V end was cut by 2 bases, the J end by 2 bases, with 10 bases between. The CDR3 loop is CASSLGQQTYEQYF. The CDR3 DNA reads TGTGCCAGCAGTTTAGGCCAGCAGACCTACGAGCAGTACTTC.

The J gene is TRBJ1-1, the V gene TRBV27; D possibly corresponds to TRBD1 (6 bases). V lost 6 bases to trimming and J lost 1 base, with 12 bases between them. The CDR3 is made up of 14 amino acids. Germline assignment: CDR1 MNHEY and CDR2 SMNVEV (reference sequence). Here the CDR3 DNA reads TGTGCCAGCAGGATAACAGGGCCGAACACTGAAGCTTTCTTT. Encoded protein: CASRITGPNTEAFF.

As concerns this clone: One end of the junction varies from germline; a read error may be responsible. The rearrangement joins TRBV2 to TRBJ2-5; 8 positions match TRBD2. CDR1 is SNHLY and CDR2 is FYNNEI in the germline V gene. The CDR3 totals 15 residues. The CDR3 DNA is TGTGCCAGCGGTGACTTAGGACTAGCTTCAGAGACCCAGTACTTC. It is translated as CASGDLGLASETQYF.

A single count supports this clone. This chain joins TRBV6-1 and TRBJ1-2, with 9 bases matching TRBD1. V gave up 3 bases and J gave up 8 bases; unmatched junction bases: 13. Germline values: CDR1 MNHNS, CDR2 SASEGT. The CDR3 is 16 residues long. The CDR3 region is CASSDQPDNRGHGYTF. In nucleotides, the CDR3 is TGTGCCAGCAGTGATCAACCGGATAACAGGGGGCACGGCTACACCTTC.

The chain combines TRBV4-3 with TRBJ1-6, with 9 positions matching TRBD1. CDR3 size: 17 residues. The J segment lost 5 bases and the V segment lost 3 bases, leaving 8 bases of the junction unmatched. CDR1 is LGHNA and CDR2 is YSLEER in the germline V gene. CDR3 protein: CASSHDTGTGHNSPLHF. CDR3 bases: TGCGCCAGCAGCCATGATACCGGGACAGGGCATAATTCACCCCTCCACTTT.

The genes are TRBV6-2 or TRBV6-3 and TRBJ1-1; TRBD1 might be the D (5 bases). This CDR3 is built from 13 residues. Trimming shortened V by 3 bases and J by 10 bases, and 15 bases separated the two germline ends. Germline CDR1 is MNHEY and CDR2 is SVGEGT. The DNA of the CDR3 is TGTGCCAGCAGTTATCAGGGTCCGGGGGGAGCTTTCTTT. This sequence encodes CASSYQGPGGAFF.

The chain carries TRBV6-2 or TRBV6-3 and TRBJ1-4; no definite D call. This CDR3 region has 13 residues. Trimming removed 2 bases at V and 7 bases at J, with 8 bases between. CDR1 is MNHEY, CDR2 SVGEGT, per germline. The CDR3 spells CASSYLQPEKLFF. CDR3 bases: TGTGCCAGCAGTTACCTTCAGCCTGAAAAACTGTTTTTT.

V is TRBV7-2 and J is TRBJ2-1; the D is unclear. Trimming cost V 3 bases and J 2 bases, with 2 bases left between them. The CDR3 length is 12 residues. Germline CDR1 and CDR2: SGHTA and FQGNSA. CDR3 bases: TGTGCCAGCAGCTTGACCTACAATGAGCAGTTCTTC. It codes for CASSLTYNEQFF.

The CDR3 DNA is TGTGCCAGCAAGTTTTCTAGCGGTATCTACAATGAGCAGTTCTTC. The encoded protein is CASKFSSGIYNEQFF. This chain links TRBV2 with TRBJ2-1; 7 positions match TRBD2. With V trimmed by 7 bases and J by 3 bases, 9 bases remained unmatched. This CDR3 has 15 residues. The V gene's germline CDR1 is SNHLY and CDR2 FYNNEI.

The chain uses TRBV11-3 and TRBJ2-3; perhaps D is TRBD1 or TRBD2 (6 bases each). Per germline, CDR1 SGHNT and CDR2 YENEEA. The germline V and J ends were trimmed by 4 bases and 8 bases, with 25 bases remaining between them. The CDR3 loop spans 17 amino acids. The CDR3: CASSWDSIGAKQGTQYF. The CDR3 DNA sequence: TGTGCCAGCAGCTGGGACTCAATCGGGGCCAAACAGGGTACGCAGTATTTT. Variable domain in full (rest from reference TRBV11-3 and TRBJ2-3): EAGVVQSPRYKIIEKKQPVAFWCNPISGHNTLYWYLQNLGQGPELLIRYENEEAVDDSQLPKDRFSAERLKGVDSTLKIQPAELGDSAVYLCASSWDSIGAKQGTQYFGPGTRLTVL.

This chain uses TRBV5-1 with TRBJ1-2, with D tentatively TRBD1 (6 bases). V dropped 4 bases and J dropped 7 bases, with 20 bases sitting between them. The germline gives CDR1 SGHRS, CDR2 YFSETQ. There are 15 residues in the CDR3. The CDR3 DNA sequence: TGCGCCAGCAGCGAAGGGTCCAAGGGGGTCTCTGGCTACACCTTC. Translating gives CASSEGSKGVSGYTF.